This T cell receptor (beta chain) was retrieved from a study of beta chain features in type 1 diabetes. Study results and limitations: Shorter TCRB CDR3s, moderately but significantly so, were found in Type 1 diabetes patients in all four CD4+ subsets.

Sequencing targeted expressed TCRB transcripts, as all isolated RNA had been reverse transcribed. Clones were sequenced by immunoSEQ multiplex PCR, and TCRdb holds only the in-frame ones, with some missing. The table shows a few hundred thousand clones, with around an eighth occurring only once. The V segment lost 3 bases and the J segment 7 bases; nucleotides outside the gene matches: 5. Germline V gene sequence: CDR1 SQVTM, CDR2 ANQGSEA. The CDR3 length is 14 residues. The sample holds a few counts of this clone. Its antigen remains unknown. The chain employs TRBV29-1 and TRBJ2-1; TRBD1 matches at 11 bases. The sequenced sample consisted of naive CD4+ T cells from blood. This clonotype was obtained from a woman under 30 with type 1 diabetes. The CDR3 nucleotides are TGCAGCGTTGAGGGACAGGGGGGATTGAATGAGCAGTTCTTC. Translation: CSVEGQGGLNEQFF.